This T cell receptor beta chain was retrieved from a study of shared clonotypes between healthy human individuals. The method was immunoSEQ multiplex PCR; TCRdb's version includes in-frame clones alone and lacks a portion of them. Of more than 2,000,000 clones detected, approximately 93% appear once; the ten largest clones hold around 0.4%. V was pared by 1 base and J by 2 bases, with 9 bases between. In germline, CDR1 is SGHRS, CDR2 YFSETQ. The CDR3 has 15 residues. The sequenced sample consisted of naive CD4+ T cells from PBMCs. Subset denoted: CD45RA+ positively selected. The gene calls are TRBV5-1 and TRBJ2-2; possible D gene TRBD2, 5 bases. The clonotype was recovered from a man aged 18 to 29 in good health. Some clones in this sample may be carry-over from other donors' samples. CDR3 sequence (DNA): TGCGCCAGCAGCTTGCGGGCTAGCAACACCGGGGAGCTGTTTTTT. Its protein product is CASSLRASNTGELFF.